The rows below give T cell receptor beta chains drawn from one sample of a study of CD4 T cells in relation to SARS-CoV-2 and coronaviruses. The assay was immunoSEQ multiplex PCR, and TCRdb's table has in-frame clones only and misses some. The top ten clones hold less than 4% of a sample with 35,000 to 40,000 clones, roughly 85% of them seen once. The sequencing input was memory CD4+ T cells from PBMCs. The source is an adult with COVID-19. Each CDR3 is given with its conserved first and last residue. The D gene is left open where the match is weak.

d_gene: TRBD2; v_gene: TRBV5-1; j_gene: TRBJ2-1; CDR3nt: TGCGCCAGCAGCTCGACTAGCGGGAGCGCTGAGCAGTTCTTC; CDR3aa: CASSSTSGSAEQFF
d_gene: TRBD2; v_gene: TRBV6-2/TRBV6-3; j_gene: TRBJ2-1; CDR3nt: TGTGCCAGCAGTGGGGGACTAAGGGTCCGCCAAAACTCCTACAATGAGCAGTTCTTC; CDR3aa: CASSGGLRVRQNSYNEQFF
d_gene: NA; v_gene: TRBV5-1; j_gene: TRBJ2-1; CDR3nt: TGCGCCAGCAGCTTGAGCGGAGAGGGGTACAATGAGCAGTTCTTC; CDR3aa: CASSLSGEGYNEQFF
d_gene: TRBD2; v_gene: TRBV18; j_gene: TRBJ2-7; CDR3nt: TGTGCCAGCTCACCGAGCGGGGGGGACTCCTACGAGCAGTACTTC; CDR3aa: CASSPSGGDSYEQYF
d_gene: TRBD1; v_gene: TRBV7-3; j_gene: TRBJ2-3; CDR3nt: TGTGCCAGCAGCTTATCGGGGACAGGGCAATGGCCAGATACGCAGTATTTT; CDR3aa: CASSLSGTGQWPDTQYF
d_gene: TRBD1; v_gene: TRBV19; j_gene: TRBJ1-2; CDR3nt: TGTGCCAGTAGTACCGGGACAGGGGATGTCGGCGGCTACACCTTC; CDR3aa: CASSTGTGDVGGYTF
d_gene: TRBD1; v_gene: TRBV9; j_gene: TRBJ2-5; CDR3nt: TGTGCCAGCAGCCCAAGAGGAGGGGTGAGGACAGGGTATCAAGAGACCCAGTACTTC; CDR3aa: CASSPRGGVRTGYQETQYF
d_gene: NA; v_gene: TRBV3-1/TRBV3-2; j_gene: TRBJ1-3; CDR3nt: TGTGCCAGCAGCCAAGATGGACGGGCCGCTGGAAACACCATATATTTT; CDR3aa: CASSQDGRAAGNTIYF
d_gene: NA; v_gene: TRBV2; j_gene: TRBJ2-5; CDR3nt: TGTGCCAGCAGTGAAGAGGTAGAGACCCAGTACTTC; CDR3aa: CASSEEVETQYF
d_gene: TRBD1; v_gene: TRBV28; j_gene: TRBJ1-1; CDR3nt: TGTGCCAGCAGTTTCTACAGGGGGGCTGAAGCTTTCTTT; CDR3aa: CASSFYRGAEAFF
d_gene: NA; v_gene: TRBV5-1; j_gene: TRBJ1-2; CDR3nt: TGCGCCAGCAGCTTGGGCACAGTAAACTATGGCTACACCTTC; CDR3aa: CASSLGTVNYGYTF
d_gene: NA; v_gene: TRBV18; j_gene: TRBJ2-6; CDR3nt: TGTGCCAGCTTAGACGGGATCTCTGGGGCCAACGTCCTGACTTTC; CDR3aa: CASLDGISGANVLTF
d_gene: NA; v_gene: TRBV19; j_gene: TRBJ1-1; CDR3nt: TGTGCCAGTAGGGGCCAGGGCACTGAAGCTTTCTTT; CDR3aa: CASRGQGTEAFF
d_gene: NA; v_gene: TRBV2; j_gene: TRBJ1-4; CDR3nt: TGTGCCAGCAGTGACCCTTCGCGTCGTGCAACTAATGAAAAACTGTTTTTT; CDR3aa: CASSDPSRRATNEKLFF
d_gene: NA; v_gene: TRBV4-3; j_gene: TRBJ1-5; CDR3nt: TGCGCCAGCAGCCAAGATTTTGGCGGATGGGCCAATCAGCCCCAGCATTTT; CDR3aa: CASSQDFGGWANQPQHF
d_gene: NA; v_gene: TRBV5-1; j_gene: TRBJ1-1; CDR3nt: TGCGCCAGCAGCTTGGTTCCAGGCGACACTGAAGCTTTCTTT; CDR3aa: CASSLVPGDTEAFF
d_gene: NA; v_gene: TRBV3-1/TRBV3-2; j_gene: TRBJ2-2; CDR3nt: TGTGCCAGCAGCCCTCTAGACTCTTACACCGGGGAGCTGTTTTTT; CDR3aa: CASSPLDSYTGELFF
d_gene: NA; v_gene: TRBV28; j_gene: TRBJ2-3; CDR3nt: TGTGCCAGCAGTTTCGAGCGGGTTGGCACAGATACGCAGTATTTT; CDR3aa: CASSFERVGTDTQYF
d_gene: TRBD1; v_gene: TRBV18; j_gene: TRBJ2-5; CDR3nt: TGTGCCAGCTCCACCGGGACAGGGAAAGAGACCCAGTACTTC; CDR3aa: CASSTGTGKETQYF
d_gene: NA; v_gene: TRBV28; j_gene: TRBJ2-7; CDR3nt: TGTGCCAGCAGTTTGTGGGGTCGCTTCTACGAGCAGTACTTC; CDR3aa: CASSLWGRFYEQYF
d_gene: NA; v_gene: TRBV9; j_gene: TRBJ2-3; CDR3nt: TGTGCCAGCAGCGTAGAACCCACGAGCAAGGGGACGCAGTATTTT; CDR3aa: CASSVEPTSKGTQYF